These 20 T cell receptor beta chains were sequenced from one sample in a study of cytomegalovirus exposure and HLA in healthy donors. The study ran its PCR with 60 Vbeta and 13 Jbeta primers. Repertoires were generated with immunoSEQ multiplex PCR, while TCRdb's copy carries only in-frame clones and drops some. The sample holds 210,000 or so clones, over 80% seen once. Sequencing used PBMCs. These TCRs come from a boy aged 2-15 years in good health and CMV-seronegative.

The chain recombines TRBV30 with TRBJ2-5; TRBD2 is a possible D gene (6 bases). CDR1 and CDR2 from the germline V gene are GTSNPN and SVGIG (reference sequence). Trimming cost V 1 base and J 0 bases, with 9 bases left between them. The CDR3 loop spans 14 amino acids. The CDR3 region has the DNA TGTGCCTGGAGTGGGGGACTGCACCAAGAGACCCAGTACTTC. Translated: CAWSGGLHQETQYF. Filled out from reference TRBV30 and TRBJ2-5, the complete variable domain reads SQTIHQWPATLVQPVGSPLSLECTVEGTSNPNLYWYRQAAGRGLQLLFYSVGIGQISSEVPQNLSASRPQDRQFILSSKKLLLSDSGFYLCAWSGGLHQETQYFGPGTRLLVL.

This clone was detected a few times. This chain connects TRBV4-1 to TRBJ1-1, with 9 nucleotides matching TRBD1. V gave up 4 bases and J gave up 0 bases; unmatched junction bases: 9. The germline V gene has CDR1 MGHRA and CDR2 YSYEKL. This CDR3 is 17 amino acids long. CDR3 sequence (DNA): TGCGCCAGCAGCCTAGAATACAGGGGGCAGGTGAACACTGAAGCTTTCTTT. Protein: CASSLEYRGQVNTEAFF.

In this sample, this clone turned up a few times. This chain connects TRBV5-1 to TRBJ2-7; D unclear. From germline, CDR1 is SGHRS and CDR2 YFSETQ. This CDR3 has 15 residues. Trimming removed 2 bases at V and 0 bases at J, with 12 bases between. The DNA for the CDR3 is TGCGCCAGCAGCTTAGTCCCAAGGAGCTCCTACGAGCAGTACTTC. Translated: CASSLVPRSSYEQYF.

This chain uses TRBV5-1 with TRBJ2-2, with 9 bases aligning to TRBD1. The CDR3 contains 15 residues. V lost 6 bases to trimming and J lost 5 bases; unmatched junction nucleotides: 8. The germline V gene encodes CDR1 SGHRS and CDR2 YFSETQ. The CDR3 region has the DNA TGCGCCAGCACCCCAGGACAGGGGTGGACCGGGGAGCTGTTTTTT. Translation: CASTPGQGWTGELFF.

V usage is TRBV6-5 and J usage is TRBJ2-5; weak D call: TRBD1 (6 bases). V shed 7 bases and J shed 0 bases, with 12 bases lying between them. CDR1 is MNHEY and CDR2 is SVGAGI in the germline V gene. The CDR3 runs 14 residues. The CDR3 DNA reads as TGTGCCAGCATTAAATCAGGGGACCAAGAGACCCAGTACTTC. Translated: CASIKSGDQETQYF.

The chain combines TRBV4-1 with TRBJ2-5, with D possibly being TRBD2 (5 bases). The DNA end is a closer match to TRBJ2-7, so the J assignment may be wrong. The CDR3 is 14 residues long. Germline V gives CDR1 MGHRA, CDR2 YSYEKL. CDR3 loop: CASSHVGNSYEQYF. The CDR3 DNA reads as TGCGCCAGCAGCCATGTCGGGAATTCCTACGAGCAGTACTTC.

The chain has TRBV6-5 and TRBJ1-5; no reliable D call. Germline CDR1 MNHEY, CDR2 SVGAGI. The CDR3 contains 12 residues. V lost 5 bases, J lost 7 bases, and 9 bases lay in between. CDR3 loop: CASSEGRQPQHF. CDR3 coding DNA: TGTGCCAGCAGTGAGGGTCGACAGCCCCAGCATTTT.

The V gene is TRBV6-5, the J gene TRBJ2-1, with a possible D match to TRBD1 (6 bases). Trimming removed 10 bases at V and 5 bases at J, with 15 bases between. The germline gives CDR1 MNHEY, CDR2 SVGAGI. This CDR3 is built from 13 residues. CDR3 coding DNA: TGTGCCACATCCTGGGCAGGGGACAATGAGCAGTTCTTC. This encodes CATSWAGDNEQFF.

The chain joins TRBV7-6 to TRBJ1-1, with no clear D. Trimming pared 4 bases from V and 4 bases from J, leaving 7 bases between. Germline V gives CDR1 SGHVS, CDR2 FNYEAQ. The CDR3 sequence is 12 residues long. CDR3 sequence: CASSSPGTEAFF. The CDR3 bases are TGTGCCAGCAGCTCCCCCGGCACTGAAGCTTTCTTT.

The rearrangement joins TRBV4-1 to TRBJ2-1, with 9 bases aligning to TRBD2. CDR3 length: 17 amino acids. Looked up from germline, CDR1 is MGHRA and CDR2 is YSYEKL. With 0 bases clipped from V and 4 bases from J, the junction kept 7 bases outside the gene matches. The chain's CDR3 is CASSQDLSGRPYNEQFF. The CDR3, as DNA: TGCGCCAGCAGCCAAGACCTCAGCGGGAGGCCGTACAATGAGCAGTTCTTC.

The V gene is TRBV6-9, the J gene TRBJ1-1, with 9 bases matching TRBD1. This CDR3 region has 17 residues. Germline CDR1 and CDR2: MNHGY and SVAAGI. V dropped 1 base and J dropped 0; count of bases not matched to a gene: 6. The CDR3 sequence: CASSYFGTGTMNTEAFF. CDR3 in DNA: TGTGCCAGCAGTTATTTCGGGACAGGGACCATGAACACTGAAGCTTTCTTT.

The rearrangement links TRBV5-1 to TRBJ2-5; 7 bases fit TRBD2. The J call may be mistaken, given a closer DNA end match to TRBJ2-7. The germline CDR1 and CDR2 sequences are SGHRS and YFSETQ. CDR3 length: 13 amino acids. The CDR3 region has the DNA TGCGCCAGTTTCAGCGGGGACTCCTACGAGCAGTACTTC. Its translation is CASFSGDSYEQYF.

The V gene is TRBV19, the J gene TRBJ1-6, with TRBD1 as a possible D gene (5 bases). V was trimmed by 5 bases and J by 9 bases, leaving 14 bases between them. Looked up from germline, CDR1 is LNHDA and CDR2 is SQIVND (reference sequence). The CDR3 spans 14 residues. The CDR3 sequence is CASSDAGSRSPLHF. DNA of the CDR3: TGTGCCAGTAGTGACGCAGGGTCACGTTCACCCCTCCACTTT.

V usage is TRBV6-5 and J usage is TRBJ2-1; 9 positions agree with TRBD2. The germline CDR1 and CDR2 sequences are MNHEY and SVGAGI. V gave up 7 bases and J gave up 7 bases; unmatched junction bases: 5. This CDR3 has 13 amino acids. In DNA, the CDR3 is TGTGCCAGCACGGCGGGAGGGCCTAATGAGCAGTTCTTC. Its protein is CASTAGGPNEQFF.

The V call is TRBV4-2, the J call TRBJ2-1; no firm D call. V lost 0 bases to trimming and J lost 6 bases, with 18 bases between them. The germline gives CDR1 LGHNA, CDR2 YNFKEQ. The CDR3 loop spans 17 amino acids. CDR3: CASSQDASVQSGNEQFF. Written as DNA, the CDR3 is TGTGCCAGCAGCCAAGATGCGAGCGTCCAGTCGGGCAATGAGCAGTTCTTC.

The chain links TRBV18 to TRBJ2-5; D gene ambiguous. CDR3 length equals 14 residues. Germline CDR1 and CDR2: KGHSH and LQKENI. V lost 0 bases and J lost 1, with 6 bases in between. CDR3 coding DNA: TGTGCCAGCTCACCACCCAACAGCCAAGAGACCCAGTACTTC. It translates to CASSPPNSQETQYF.

CDR3 sequence: CASSLYVRGISNYGYTF. As DNA, the CDR3 is TGTGCCAGCAGCTTATACGTCAGGGGGATTTCTAACTATGGCTACACCTTC. The chain combines TRBV5-8 with TRBJ1-2, with 7 bases aligning to TRBD1. The germline V gene has CDR1 SGHTS and CDR2 YDEGEE. J gave up 0 bases and V 2 bases, and 10 bases lay outside the gene matches. The CDR3 extends over 17 amino acids.

The chain couples TRBV6-1 to TRBJ1-1; 7 bases fit TRBD1. J gave up 3 bases and V 4 bases, and 2 bases lay outside the gene matches. The CDR3 consists of 13 residues. Germline V CDR1 and CDR2: MNHNS, SASEGT. The CDR3 reads CASSVQGYTEAFF. The CDR3 DNA follows: TGTGCCAGCAGTGTACAGGGGTACACTGAAGCTTTCTTT.

The genes are TRBV30 and TRBJ1-2; no reliable D call. The CDR3 consists of 13 residues. CDR1 and CDR2 (germline): GTSNPN, SVGIG (reference sequence). Trimming cost V 3 bases and J 4 bases, with 12 bases left between them. CDR3 loop: CAWSEQSPYGYTF. CDR3 in DNA: TGTGCCTGGAGCGAACAGTCTCCCTATGGCTACACCTTC.

In regard to this clone: Different DNA sequences within this sample yield the same CDR3. The chain recombines TRBV9 with TRBJ2-3, with D maybe TRBD2 (5 bases). The CDR3 loop spans 13 amino acids. Germline CDR1 reads SGDLS; CDR2 reads YYNGEE. The V and J ends lost 2 bases and 1 base respectively, with 5 bases between them. The CDR3 nucleotides are TGTGCCAGCAGCGTTAGCGGCACAGATACGCAGTATTTT. Residues: CASSVSGTDTQYF.